The 25 T cell receptor beta chains presented below share a single source sample, sequenced in a study of cytomegalovirus exposure and HLA in healthy donors (dated by TCRdb to 2017 to 2019). Library preparation was by the immunoSEQ multiplex PCR assay. The multiplex PCR relied on a mix of 60 forward primers for TCR Vbeta segments and 13 reverse primers for TCR Jbeta segments. TCRdb obtained this table from immuneACCESS and retained in-frame rearrangements with V and J assigned. These tables miss some clones; where compared with another copy, unresolved V genes account for less than half of the shortfall, and the remainder is unexplained. This sample is represented by around 40,000 clones; approximately 60% of them were singletons. The leading ten clones occupy 8.7% of the sample. Input material: PBMCs. The receptors originated from a human donor in good health.

Here the CDR3 reads CASSWGQRQETQYF. CDR3 in DNA: TGTGCCAGCAGTTGGGGACAGAGGCAAGAGACCCAGTACTTC. The chain uses TRBV2 and TRBJ2-5; 7 bases map to TRBD1. Germline V gives CDR1 SNHLY, CDR2 FYNNEI. The CDR3 has 14 amino acids. V lost 5 bases and J lost 2; bases outside the gene matches: 5.

This sequence joins TRBV10-3 and TRBJ2-3, with TRBD2 as a possible D gene (5 bases). Germline loops: CDR1 ENHRY, CDR2 SYGVKD. The CDR3 is 16 residues long. Trimming left V 4 bases short and J 0 bases short, with 14 bases between. The CDR3 region is CAISGSAGFSTDTQYF. CDR3 nucleotide sequence: TGTGCCATCAGTGGTTCCGCGGGCTTTAGCACAGATACGCAGTATTTT.

The chain combines TRBV9 with TRBJ1-2; TRBD1 might be the D (6 bases). The CDR3 is 14 amino acids. Trimming removed 4 bases from V and 4 bases from J, with 14 bases in between. Germline V CDR1 and CDR2: SGDLS, YYNGEE. The CDR3 is CASSRDTGGYGYTF. The DNA of the CDR3 is TGTGCCAGCAGCCGGGACACGGGGGGCTATGGCTACACCTTC.

This chain links TRBV7-8 with TRBJ1-2; 7 bases line up with TRBD1. The CDR3 spans 16 residues. Germline lookup yields CDR1 SGHVS and CDR2 FQNEAQ. V lost 5 bases and J lost 1; bases outside the gene matches: 10. The CDR3 reads CASSLRGDARNYGYTF. The CDR3 DNA reads TGTGCCAGCAGCCTCAGGGGGGACGCACGTAACTATGGCTACACCTTC.

The chain uses TRBV2 and TRBJ2-6; 8 positions agree with TRBD1. Per germline, CDR1 SNHLY and CDR2 FYNNEI. With V trimmed by 2 bases and J by 2 bases, 11 bases remained unmatched. This CDR3 is built from 19 residues. The CDR3 protein is CASSERGWGTGAGANVLTF. The CDR3 DNA reads TGTGCCAGCAGTGAAAGAGGATGGGGGACAGGCGCTGGGGCCAACGTCCTGACTTTC.

The rearrangement joins TRBV6-5 to TRBJ1-5, with TRBD1 as a possible D gene (6 bases). The ends were cut back, 8 bases at V and 7 bases at J, with 12 bases in the middle. The germline V gene encodes CDR1 MNHEY and CDR2 SVGAGI. The CDR3 covers 12 residues. CDR3 DNA: TGTGCCAGCGGCGGGGGCGGGCAGCCCCAGCATTTT. It yields the protein CASGGGGQPQHF.

In its sample, this clone was seen a few times. The V gene is TRBV27, the J gene TRBJ1-5, with TRBD1 identical over 10 bases. Germline lookup yields CDR1 MNHEY and CDR2 SMNVEV (reference sequence). The CDR3 loop spans 14 amino acids. V lost 6 bases, J lost 6 bases, and 5 bases stayed unmatched. The CDR3 here is CASRPWTGGQPQHF. Here the CDR3 DNA reads TGTGCCAGCAGACCCTGGACAGGGGGTCAGCCCCAGCATTTT.

This clone appeared a few times. The chain couples TRBV7-2 to TRBJ2-7, with a weak D call TRBD1 (6 bases). The CDR3 consists of 17 residues. CDR1 is SGHTA and CDR2 is FQGNSA in the germline V gene. The V end was cut by 2 bases, the J end by 3 bases, with 20 bases between. CDR3 coding DNA: TGTGCCAGCAGCTTATCCGGATGGACAGCCGTATACTACGAGCAGTACTTC. Residues: CASSLSGWTAVYYEQYF. The full variable domain, its missing parts supplied by reference TRBV7-2 and TRBJ2-7, is GAGVSQSPSNKVTEKGKDVELRCDPISGHTALYWYRQSLGQGLEFLIYFQGNSAPDKSGLPSDRFSAERTGGSVSTLTIQRTQQEDSAVYLCASSLSGWTAVYYEQYFGPGTRLTVT.

The rearrangement joins TRBV7-8 to TRBJ2-7; TRBD1 agrees at 8 bases. Germline V lookup: CDR1 SGHVS, CDR2 FQNEAQ. CDR3 size: 16 residues. The ends lost 5 bases at V and 0 bases at J; junction bases unmatched: 9. CDR3 nucleotide sequence: TGTGCCAGCAGCATCAGGGGGCCTCTAAGCTCCTACGAGCAGTACTTC. The encoded protein is CASSIRGPLSSYEQYF.

J is TRBJ2-3 and V is TRBV10-1, with D possibly matching TRBD1 (6 bases). The CDR3 runs 15 residues. The germline CDR1 and CDR2 sequences are WNHNN and SYGVQD (reference sequence). V lost 0 bases to trimming and J lost 4 bases, with 11 bases between them. The CDR3 loop reads CASSESGRGADTQYF. The DNA of the CDR3 is TGCGCCAGCAGTGAGTCCGGCAGGGGTGCAGATACGCAGTATTTT.

The chain couples TRBV7-9 to TRBJ1-1, with D possibly matching TRBD1 (6 bases). The CDR3 has 14 residues. Germline-derived CDR1 and CDR2 are SEHNR and FQNEAQ (reference sequence). Trimming removed 4 bases at V and 2 bases at J, with 11 bases between. The CDR3 reads CASSSDRLNTEAFF. In DNA form, the CDR3 reads TGTGCCAGCAGCTCCGACAGGCTAAACACTGAAGCTTTCTTT.

V usage is TRBV5-4 and J usage is TRBJ1-2; tentative D call: TRBD1 (6 bases). This CDR3 spans 14 amino acids. Germline CDR1 SGHNT, CDR2 YYREEE (reference sequence). Trimming removed 2 bases at V and 4 bases at J, with 12 bases between. The CDR3 DNA is TGTGCCAGCAGCTTCGGGGGGGCTAGCTATGGCTACACCTTC. This translates into CASSFGGASYGYTF. Full variable domain (remainder filled in from reference TRBV5-4 and TRBJ1-2): ETGVTQSPTHLIKTRGQQVTLRCSSQSGHNTVSWYQQALGQGPQFIFQYYREEENGRGNFPPRFSGLQFPNYSSELNVNALELDDSALYLCASSFGGASYGYTFGSGTRLTVV.

This clone was seen only a few times. V usage is TRBV7-2 and J usage is TRBJ2-5, with 8 positions matching TRBD2. The CDR3 has 16 amino acids. Trimming at V came to 3 bases and at J to 2 bases, leaving 8 bases not matched to a gene. Germline V CDR1 and CDR2: SGHTA, FQGNSA. The CDR3 sequence: CASSLAGTRGQETQYF. The CDR3, as DNA: TGTGCCAGCAGCTTGGCCGGGACTAGGGGACAAGAGACCCAGTACTTC. Combining the CDR3 with reference TRBV7-2 and TRBJ2-5 gives the whole variable domain GAGVSQSPSNKVTEKGKDVELRCDPISGHTALYWYRQSLGQGLEFLIYFQGNSAPDKSGLPSDRFSAERTGGSVSTLTIQRTQQEDSAVYLCASSLAGTRGQETQYFGPGTRLLVL.

The chain carries TRBV21-1 and TRBJ1-4; the table names TRBD1, a call not compared with the DNA. TRBV21-1 is marked as a pseudogene. The CDR3 sequence is 15 residues long. This chain's CDR3 is CASSKDHRGGEKLFF. CDR3 DNA: TGTGCCAGCAGCAAAGACCACAGGGGGGGTGAAAAACTGTTTTTT.

J is TRBJ1-2 and V is TRBV12-2. TRBV12-2 is a pseudogene locus. This CDR3 comprises 11 residues. The CDR3 sequence: CASRSRDGYTF. The CDR3 bases are TGTGCAAGTCGTTCTCGGGATGGCTACACCTTC.

This clone showed up just a few times. J is TRBJ2-3 and V is TRBV6-5; D may be TRBD1 (5 bases). Trimming removed 6 bases at V and 2 bases at J, with 6 bases between. Germline loops: CDR1 MNHEY, CDR2 SVGAGI. The length of the CDR3 is 12 residues. The CDR3 nucleotides read TGTGCCAGCAGGGACAACACAGATACGCAGTATTTT. This sequence encodes CASRDNTDTQYF.

The chain recombines TRBV18 with TRBJ1-5, with D unresolved. V shed 3 bases and J shed 0 bases, with 9 bases lying between them. The CDR3 is made up of 15 amino acids. Germline V gene sequence: CDR1 KGHSH, CDR2 LQKENI. This chain's CDR3 is CASSPSGISNQPQHF. CDR3 bases: TGTGCCAGCTCACCGTCAGGAATTAGCAATCAGCCCCAGCATTTT.

V is TRBV15 and J is TRBJ1-6, with a possible D match to TRBD1 (5 bases). V lost 0 bases and J 10 bases, leaving 16 bases between the germline ends. Germline V gives CDR1 LNHNV, CDR2 YYDKDF (reference sequence). This CDR3 has 16 amino acids. Here the CDR3 reads CATSRELQGGGSPLHF. CDR3 bases: TGTGCCACCAGCAGAGAGTTGCAGGGAGGCGGATCACCCCTCCACTTT. Based on the CDR3 plus reference TRBV15 and TRBJ1-6, the full variable domain is DAMVIQNPRYQVTQFGKPVTLSCSQTLNHNVMYWYQQKSSQAPKLLFHYYDKDFNNEADTPDNFQSRRPNTSFCFLDIRSPGLGDTAMYLCATSRELQGGGSPLHFGNGTRLTVT.

J is TRBJ2-3 and V is TRBV9, with 7 bases identical to TRBD2. The V gene end was trimmed by 3 bases and the J gene end by 5 bases; junction bases not matched to a gene: 12. The CDR3 loop spans 16 amino acids. CDR1 is SGDLS and CDR2 is YYNGEE in the germline V gene. The CDR3 bases are TGTGCCAGCAGCGCCCCTTTTGGGACTACCGTAGATACGCAGTATTTT. Its translation is CASSAPFGTTVDTQYF.

V usage is TRBV7-8 and J usage is TRBJ1-6, with D maybe TRBD1 (5 bases). Trimming took off 3 bases at V and 5 bases at J, with 11 bases between the two ends. The germline gives CDR1 SGHVS, CDR2 FQNEAQ. CDR3 length: 15 amino acids. The CDR3 DNA reads as TGTGCCAGCAGCTTGGGGGGTTGGGATAATTCACCCCTCCACTTT. It is translated as CASSLGGWDNSPLHF.

This clone was observed a few times. The rearrangement links TRBV9 to TRBJ1-5; a possible D gene is TRBD1 (6 bases). V dropped 4 bases and J dropped 4 bases, with 9 bases sitting between them. Germline-derived CDR1 and CDR2 are SGDLS and YYNGEE. The CDR3 has 13 residues. Here the CDR3 DNA reads TGTGCCAGCAGCCTGGACAGAAATCAGCCCCAGCATTTT. Translation gives CASSLDRNQPQHF.

Written as DNA, the CDR3 is TGTGCCAGCTCTCTCGGACAGGGGGATGGCTACACCTTC. Its translation: CASSLGQGDGYTF. The chain employs TRBV18 and TRBJ1-2, with 10 bases aligning to TRBD1. CDR1 is KGHSH, CDR2 LQKENI, per germline. The CDR3 contains 13 residues. V dropped 6 bases and J dropped 6; count of bases not matched to a gene: 4.

This clone was recorded a few times. The V and J genes are TRBV6-6 and TRBJ2-5; 11 nucleotides agree with TRBD1. Per germline, CDR1 MNHNY and CDR2 SVGAGI (reference sequence). This CDR3 has 16 amino acids. J lost 11 bases, V lost 2 bases, and 13 bases had no gene match. CDR3 amino acids: CASSYTYGTGGNGQYF. CDR3 sequence (DNA): TGTGCCAGCAGTTACACCTACGGGACAGGGGGAAACGGGCAGTACTTC.

This clone was observed a few times. V usage is TRBV10-2 and J usage is TRBJ2-7, with TRBD1 matching 7 bases. After removal of 10 bases from V and 5 bases from J, the junction contained 11 bases not matched to a gene. The CDR3 consists of 13 residues. The germline V gene has CDR1 WSHSY and CDR2 SAAADI. The CDR3 region has the DNA TGCGCCACAGCCGGGACAGCGATAAACGAGCAGTACTTC. Translated, it gives CATAGTAINEQYF.

This sequence joins TRBV29-1 and TRBJ2-3, with 7 bases lining up with TRBD1. V lost 4 bases to trimming and J lost 4 bases; unmatched junction nucleotides: 5. The CDR3 extends over 13 amino acids. Germline V gene data show CDR1 as SQVTM and CDR2 as ANQGSEA. CDR3 in amino acids: CSVAGQVADTQYF. The CDR3 DNA is TGCAGCGTTGCCGGACAGGTCGCAGATACGCAGTATTTT.